The clone carrying this T cell receptor (beta chain) was observed a handful of times. Per the study methods: Amplification of reference gene primers provided the estimated nucleated cell counts. Only in-frame clones appear in the TCRdb table, and some are missing; sequencing was by immunoSEQ multiplex PCR. Clonal size and the V and J genes are those of that table, whereas D and trimming came from the DNA. The repertoire has tens of thousands of clones, roughly 71% of them found once; the top ten carry 5.5% to 7%. This sample is drawn from a study of blood T cell repertoires in COVID-19. Study details: Researchers got acute and convalescent COVID-19 samples from the United States, Italy and Spain. The analysed material was cDNA or gDNA that came from T cells, B-cell-depleted T cells, or PBMCs.

Germline V lookup: CDR1 LNHDA, CDR2 SQIVND (reference sequence). V was pared by 1 base and J by 5 bases, with 11 bases between. CDR3 length: 14 amino acids. The clonotype comes from a woman in her forties or fifties with active or convalescent COVID-19. Sequencing was performed on peripheral blood. The genes are TRBV19 and TRBJ2-5, with unresolved D. Here the CDR3 DNA reads TGTGCCAGTAGTATAGGCGGCGTGGCCGAGACCCAGTACTTC. This translates into CASSIGGVAETQYF.